A single sample is the source of the 27 T cell receptor beta chains below, sequenced in a study of spatial heterogeneity in lung cancer (dated by TCRdb to the late 2010s). In the paper's terms, the time point label means: blood at routine non-recurrence follow-up after resection. The library was obtained by 5' RACE. Sequencing was carried out with a NextSeq 500. Through fastp at Q25 and MiXCR, TCRdb rebuilt clones from the public reads, retaining in-frame beta chains. Merged by CDR3 protein, the rows form single entries marked with the most common genes and DNA. The sample yields around 45,000 distinct CDR3 sequences; around 21% were counted once. Of the sample, under 8% falls within the top ten clones. This sample comprised PBMCs, obtained at follow-up. All receptors derive from a female donor with early-stage non-small cell lung cancer.

This clonotype was counted between two and nine times. J is TRBJ1-1 and V is TRBV18, with no clear D. Trimming pared 0 bases from V and 4 bases from J, leaving 9 bases between. The CDR3 is 14 residues long. The germline V gene encodes CDR1 KGHSH and CDR2 LQKENI. Written as DNA, the CDR3 is TGTGCCAGCTCACCACCGTTGGTCAGCACTGAAGCTTTCTTT. Translating it yields CASSPPLVSTEAFF.

The V call is TRBV6-6, the J call TRBJ2-3, with 7 bases aligning to TRBD2. Germline assignment: CDR1 MNHNY and CDR2 SVGAGI (reference sequence). The length of the CDR3 is 16 residues. V trimming: 4 bases; J trimming: 1 base; junction bases outside the gene matches: 8. CDR3 in DNA: TGTGCCAGCAGTTCTCCTCATGGGGGGGGCACAGATACGCAGTATTTT. Encoded protein: CASSSPHGGGTDTQYF.

The chain employs TRBV27 and TRBJ1-5; D unresolved. Trimming took 5 bases from V and 12 from J, leaving 17 bases between them. CDR1 and CDR2 (germline): MNHEY, SMNVEV (reference sequence). The CDR3 consists of 13 residues. CDR3 coding DNA: TGTGCCAGCAGTCCGGGTGGGCTTTTGCTCCAGCATTTT. Its translation is CASSPGGLLLQHF.

This clonotype was recorded many times. This sequence joins TRBV7-9 and TRBJ2-3; D possibly uses TRBD1 or TRBD2 (5 bases each). Germline V gives CDR1 SEHNR, CDR2 FQNEAQ (reference sequence). Trimming took off 5 bases at V and 2 bases at J, with 26 bases between the two ends. This CDR3 contains 19 residues. CDR3: CASSRTGTASRRYTDTQYF. CDR3 DNA: TGTGCCAGCAGCCGGACGGGGACCGCGAGCCGAAGATACACAGATACGCAGTATTTT.

This clonotype was picked up a small number of times. This rearrangement joins TRBV29-1 to TRBJ2-1, with 7 bases that match TRBD2. Germline V lookup: CDR1 SQVTM, CDR2 ANQGSEA. With V trimmed by 7 bases and J by 8 bases, 5 bases remained unmatched. CDR3 length: 11 residues. In nucleotides, the CDR3 is TGCAGCGGGATAACTAGCGATGAGCAGTTCTTC. Protein sequence: CSGITSDEQFF.

This clonotype was seen many times. The gene calls are TRBV25-1 and TRBJ1-4; D is uncertain. Germline CDR1 MGHDK, CDR2 SYGVNS. The V gene lost 3 bases and the J gene lost 7 bases, with 18 bases spanning the gap. The CDR3 contains 16 residues. CDR3 sequence: CASSDPSTPIGEKLFF. The CDR3 nucleotides read TGTGCCAGCAGTGATCCAAGTACGCCAATCGGTGAAAAACTGTTTTTT.

This clonotype occurred many times. CDR3 DNA sequence: TGTGCCAGCAGCTTAAGGTCTTATGCTAGCGGGAGGGGGGTAGTGCAGTTCTTC. Translated: CASSLRSYASGRGVVQFF. The chain joins TRBV7-2 to TRBJ2-1, with TRBD2 identical over 12 bases. The ends lost 2 bases at V and 12 bases at J; junction bases unmatched: 17. Germline V gives CDR1 SGHTA, CDR2 FQGNSA. CDR3 length: 18 residues. Combining the CDR3 with reference TRBV7-2 and TRBJ2-1 gives the whole variable domain GAGVSQSPSNKVTEKGKDVELRCDPISGHTALYWYRQSLGQGLEFLIYFQGNSAPDKSGLPSDRFSAERTGGSVSTLTIQRTQQEDSAVYLCASSLRSYASGRGVVQFFGPGTRLTVL.

At least ten counts were recorded for this clonotype. V is TRBV7-6 and J is TRBJ2-3; 12 nucleotides line up with TRBD1. Trimming removed 6 bases from V and 6 bases from J; junction bases left unmatched: 16. This CDR3 contains 18 residues. CDR1 is SGHVS, CDR2 FNYEAQ, per germline. CDR3 protein: CASRLRDPGQGAGDTQYF. For the CDR3, the DNA is TGTGCCAGCAGGCTTAGGGATCCGGGACAGGGGGCCGGTGATACGCAGTATTTT.

The V and J genes are TRBV28 and TRBJ1-2; possibly TRBD1 for D (6 bases). Germline V lookup: CDR1 MDHEN, CDR2 SYDVKM. CDR3 length: 14 residues. Deletions cut 7 bases from V and 13 bases from J, with 25 bases between. The CDR3 here is CASNPLQRGRICTF. Here the CDR3 DNA reads TGTGCCAGCAACCCCCTGCAGCGGGGGCGGATCTGCACCTTC.

This clonotype counts as medium-sized. This chain connects TRBV7-9 to TRBJ2-1; D may be TRBD2 (6 bases). Germline V CDR1 and CDR2: SEHNR, FQNEAQ (reference sequence). This CDR3 is 14 amino acids long. Trimming pared 8 bases from V and 4 bases from J, leaving 15 bases between. The CDR3 region is CASRQEGPYNEQFF. As DNA, the CDR3 is TGTGCCAGCCGCCAGGAGGGACCTTACAATGAGCAGTTCTTC.

The chain carries TRBV6-1 and TRBJ2-7; D might be TRBD2 (5 bases). V dropped 6 bases and J dropped 7 bases, with 16 bases sitting between them. The CDR3 contains 13 residues. CDR1 is MNHNS and CDR2 is SASEGT in the germline V gene. The CDR3 reads CASSPGPTGEQYF. Written as DNA, the CDR3 is TGTGCCAGCAGCCCTGGGCCGACGGGGGAGCAGTACTTC.

The chain employs TRBV12-3 or TRBV12-4 and TRBJ2-2; D remains ambiguous. The length of the CDR3 is 15 residues. V was cut by 0 bases and J by 0 bases, with 5 bases left in between. The CDR3 DNA sequence: TGTGCCAGCAGTTTAGCGTTGTCGAACACCGGGGAGCTGTTTTTT. Translated: CASSLALSNTGELFF.

This chain connects TRBV2 to TRBJ2-7, with D perhaps TRBD1 (5 bases). Germline CDR1 and CDR2: SNHLY and FYNNEI. V dropped 3 bases and J dropped 5 bases, with 17 bases sitting between them. The CDR3 has 15 amino acids. The CDR3 DNA reads TGTGCCAGCAGTGATATCAGGGCTACGGTTGACGAGCAGTACTTC. Translation: CASSDIRATVDEQYF.

In its sample, this clonotype was seen a few times. This chain uses TRBV11-3 with TRBJ1-1; D is ambiguous. V lost 1 base and J lost 1, with 4 bases in between. Germline V gene sequence: CDR1 SGHNT, CDR2 YENEEA. This CDR3 is 13 amino acids long. CDR3 sequence: CASSLVSNTEAFF. The CDR3 nucleotides read TGTGCCAGCAGCTTAGTTTCGAACACTGAAGCTTTCTTT.

J is TRBJ1-1 and V is TRBV5-1; 8 positions agree with TRBD1. The CDR3 runs to 15 residues. With V trimmed by 4 bases and J by 5 bases, 10 bases remained unmatched. Germline CDR1 and CDR2: SGHRS and YFSETQ. For the CDR3, the DNA is TGCGCCAGCAGCCTAACACGGACAGGGCCAACTGAAGCTTTCTTT. Its translation: CASSLTRTGPTEAFF.

This clonotype is medium-sized by share. This chain connects TRBV7-9 to TRBJ1-5; D gene ambiguous. The V and J ends lost 3 bases and 7 bases respectively, with 10 bases between them. The germline V gene encodes CDR1 SEHNR and CDR2 FQNEAQ (reference sequence). The CDR3 has 13 residues. CDR3 protein: CASSFGEAQPQHF. CDR3 in DNA: TGTGCCAGCAGCTTCGGGGAGGCACAGCCCCAGCATTTT.

This clonotype was seen ten or more times. The chain links TRBV5-5 to TRBJ2-1; 8 bases are shared with TRBD2. This CDR3 has 15 residues. CDR1 and CDR2 (germline): SGHKS, YYEKEE (reference sequence). The junction had 7 bases not matched to a gene; V was cut back by 0 bases and J by 8 bases. This chain's CDR3 is CASSLAGTSVYEQFF. In DNA, the CDR3 is TGTGCCAGCAGCTTGGCAGGGACTAGTGTCTATGAGCAGTTCTTC.

Many counts were recorded for this clonotype. V usage is TRBV19 and J usage is TRBJ2-5; no definite D call. V gave up 1 base and J gave up 5 bases, with 8 bases separating them. The length of the CDR3 is 13 residues. Germline CDR1 LNHDA, CDR2 SQIVND (reference sequence). The CDR3 bases are TGTGCCAGTAGTATAGCTGATTCTGAGACCCAGTACTTC. Translation gives CASSIADSETQYF.

Many counts were recorded for this clonotype. The chain uses TRBV5-4 and TRBJ1-6; no firm D call. The CDR3 sequence is 12 residues long. Germline lookup yields CDR1 SGHNT and CDR2 YYREEE (reference sequence). V was trimmed by 2 bases and J by 9 bases, leaving 6 bases between them. CDR3 amino acids: CASSLSGSPLHF. CDR3 in DNA: TGTGCCAGCAGCTTAAGTGGTTCACCCCTCCACTTT.

This clonotype was counted ten times or more. The chain employs TRBV25-1 and TRBJ1-2; D is perhaps TRBD1 (5 bases). This CDR3 spans 15 amino acids. The V end lost 1 base, the J end lost 6 bases, and 15 bases lay between the germline ends. Germline V gene lookup returns CDR1 MGHDK and CDR2 SYGVNS. CDR3 bases: TGTGCCAGCAGTGAATTTCGGGGGGGAAGGGATGGCTACACCTTC. Translated: CASSEFRGGRDGYTF.

This chain uses TRBV15 with TRBJ2-1, with a weak D call TRBD1 (6 bases). The germline V and J ends were trimmed by 0 bases and 9 bases, with 12 bases remaining between them. The CDR3 runs to 14 residues. Germline V gives CDR1 LNHNV, CDR2 YYDKDF (reference sequence). Here the CDR3 DNA reads TGTGCCACCAGCAGAGATGGACAGCTCGGTGAGCAGTTCTTC. This translates into CATSRDGQLGEQFF. The whole variable domain, filled in from reference TRBV15 and TRBJ2-1, reads DAMVIQNPRYQVTQFGKPVTLSCSQTLNHNVMYWYQQKSSQAPKLLFHYYDKDFNNEADTPDNFQSRRPNTSFCFLDIRSPGLGDTAMYLCATSRDGQLGEQFFGPGTRLTVL.

V gene TRBV7-8 combines with J gene TRBJ2-1; a weak D match, TRBD1 (5 bases). Deletions cut 5 bases from V and 0 bases from J, with 17 bases between. Germline assignment: CDR1 SGHVS and CDR2 FQNEAQ. This CDR3 region has 17 residues. The CDR3 DNA follows: TGTGCCAGCAGCCGTCTCAATGGGGCGGCCTCCTACAATGAGCAGTTCTTC. It is translated as CASSRLNGAASYNEQFF.

This clonotype appeared a few times. The J gene is TRBJ1-5, the V gene TRBV2; D is ambiguous. CDR1 and CDR2 (germline): SNHLY, FYNNEI. The CDR3 has 11 residues. V shed 8 bases and J shed 4 bases, with 6 bases lying between them. The CDR3 coding sequence is TGTGCCAGCGGGGTAAATCAGCCCCAGCATTTT. Protein product: CASGVNQPQHF.

The chain recombines TRBV19 with TRBJ1-5, with TRBD1 as a possible D gene (6 bases). Germline V CDR1 and CDR2: LNHDA, SQIVND (reference sequence). V lost 5 bases, J lost 9 bases, and 14 bases lay in between. The CDR3 is 13 residues long. CDR3 DNA: TGTGCCAGTAGTCTGGAGGACAGCCCGCCCCAGCATTTT. Residues: CASSLEDSPPQHF.

This clonotype was recorded at least ten times. This chain joins TRBV12-3 or TRBV12-4 and TRBJ1-2; possibly TRBD1 for D (6 bases). The V end lost 3 bases, the J end lost 2 bases, and 10 bases lay between the germline ends. The CDR3 has 14 residues. The CDR3 loop reads CASSLTGLNYGYTF. The CDR3 DNA is TGTGCCAGCAGTTTGACAGGACTGAACTATGGCTACACCTTC.

The CDR3 region has the DNA TGTGCCAGCAGCTTAGCGGACAGGGGAAATCAGCCCCAGCATTTT. Its translation is CASSLADRGNQPQHF. The V call is TRBV7-9, the J call TRBJ1-5; TRBD1 agrees at 9 bases. Trimming at V came to 0 bases and at J to 4 bases, leaving 1 base not matched to a gene. CDR3 length: 15 residues. Germline V gives CDR1 SEHNR, CDR2 FQNEAQ (reference sequence).

This clonotype has a count of ten or more. The gene calls are TRBV7-9 and TRBJ2-7, with TRBD1 identical over 8 bases. The CDR3 spans 14 residues. Germline values: CDR1 SEHNR, CDR2 FQNEAQ (reference sequence). V lost 4 bases, J lost 4 bases, and 6 bases stayed unmatched. The CDR3, as DNA: TGTGCCAGCAGCTCCCCCGACAGGGGATACGAGCAGTACTTC. This sequence encodes CASSSPDRGYEQYF.